The 29 T cell receptor beta chains in this list originate from one sample, sequenced in a study of blood T cell repertoires in COVID-19. Profiling relied on immunoSEQ multiplex PCR, and the TCRdb table lists in-frame clones only, not all of them. The sample holds about 200,000 clones, more than 75% seen once. The sequenced material came from peripheral blood. Receptors originate from a human donor in a cohort sampled during active COVID-19.

The gene calls are TRBV7-9 and TRBJ2-2; perhaps TRBD1 as D (6 bases). The CDR3 extends over 15 amino acids. V lost 5 bases, J lost 2 bases, and 12 bases lay in between. CDR1 SEHNR and CDR2 FQNEAQ come from the germline V gene (reference sequence). In nucleotides, the CDR3 is TGTGCCAGCAGCCTCGGGACACCCAACACCGGGGAGCTGTTTTTT. Its translation: CASSLGTPNTGELFF.

There are a few counts of this clone. The J gene is TRBJ1-5, the V gene TRBV6-5; the match to TRBD1 covers 8 bases. There are 15 residues in the CDR3. CDR1 is MNHEY and CDR2 is SVGAGI in the germline V gene. The J segment lost 4 bases and the V segment lost 5 bases, leaving 7 bases of the junction unmatched. CDR3 amino acids: CASSTPRTGNQPQHF. In DNA form, the CDR3 reads TGTGCCAGCAGTACACCGCGGACAGGGAATCAGCCCCAGCATTTT.

The V call is TRBV3-1 (or the pseudogene TRBV3-2), the J call TRBJ2-7, with 7 bases fitting TRBD1. J was trimmed by 2 bases and V by 0 bases; bases with no gene match: 1. CDR1 is LGHDT, CDR2 YNNKEL, per germline (reference sequence). The CDR3 is 14 residues long. CDR3 region: CASSQEGQPYEQYF. CDR3 coding DNA: TGTGCCAGCAGCCAAGAGGGACAGCCCTACGAGCAGTACTTC.

This chain connects TRBV5-6 to TRBJ1-4; 7 bases are shared with TRBD1. Germline trimming cut 0 bases from V and 9 bases from J; bases unmatched to any gene: 2. Germline V gene lookup returns CDR1 SGHDT and CDR2 YYEEEE. The CDR3 has 13 residues. CDR3 sequence: CASSLGDRKKLFF. The CDR3 DNA reads TGTGCCAGCAGCTTGGGGGACAGAAAAAAACTGTTTTTT.

This clone was counted once. This chain joins TRBV4-1 and TRBJ2-7, with a tentative D call TRBD2 (5 bases). Trimming shortened V by 0 bases and J by 0 bases, and 9 bases separated the two germline ends. CDR3 length: 15 amino acids. Looked up from germline, CDR1 is MGHRA and CDR2 is YSYEKL. CDR3 in DNA: TGCGCCAGCAGCCAAGATGCCGGGAACTCCTACGAGCAGTACTTC. Residues: CASSQDAGNSYEQYF.

The chain combines TRBV12-3 or TRBV12-4 with TRBJ2-2; the match to TRBD1 covers 8 bases. This CDR3 has 13 amino acids. V shed 5 bases and J 6 bases; nucleotides not matched to a gene: 2. The CDR3 DNA follows: TGTGCCAGCAGTCAACAGGGGGCCGGGGAGCTGTTTTTT. Protein product: CASSQQGAGELFF.

This chain uses TRBV5-1 with TRBJ1-6, with D possibly being TRBD1 (6 bases). CDR1 SGHRS and CDR2 YFSETQ come from the germline V gene. The V end lost 0 bases, the J end lost 4 bases, and 8 bases lay between the germline ends. The CDR3 is 15 amino acids. The DNA for the CDR3 is TGCGCCAGCAGCTTGGGGACAGCTTATAATTCACCCCTCCACTTT. Its protein is CASSLGTAYNSPLHF. The full variable domain, its missing parts supplied by reference TRBV5-1 and TRBJ1-6, is KAGVTQTPRYLIKTRGQQVTLSCSPISGHRSVSWYQQTPGQGLQFLFEYFSETQRNKGNFPGRFSGRQFSNSRSEMNVSTLELGDSALYLCASSLGTAYNSPLHFGNGTRLTVT.

The rearrangement links TRBV5-1 to TRBJ2-3, with 7 bases lining up with TRBD1. Germline V gene lookup returns CDR1 SGHRS and CDR2 YFSETQ. The J segment lost 0 bases and the V segment lost 4 bases, leaving 2 bases of the junction unmatched. This CDR3 comprises 14 residues. This chain's CDR3 is CASSPGQSTDTQYF. The CDR3 DNA follows: TGCGCCAGCAGCCCGGGACAGAGCACAGATACGCAGTATTTT.

J is TRBJ1-1 and V is TRBV30; 10 bases align to TRBD1. CDR3 size: 14 residues. J was trimmed by 4 bases and V by 4 bases; bases with no gene match: 6. Germline CDR1 and CDR2: GTSNPN and SVGIG (reference sequence). DNA for the CDR3: TGTGCCTGGATTCCCCGACAGGGGGCCACTGAAGCTTTCTTT. Translation gives CAWIPRQGATEAFF. Looking up the rest from reference TRBV30 and TRBJ1-1 gives the full variable domain: SQTIHQWPATLVQPVGSPLSLECTVEGTSNPNLYWYRQAAGRGLQLLFYSVGIGQISSEVPQNLSASRPQDRQFILSSKKLLLSDSGFYLCAWIPRQGATEAFFGQGTRLTVV.

The V and J genes are TRBV4-1 and TRBJ1-6, with 7 bases that match TRBD1. There are 17 residues in the CDR3. V was pared by 4 bases and J by 0 bases, with 6 bases of the junction left unmatched. Germline V gene sequence: CDR1 MGHRA, CDR2 YSYEKL. The CDR3 here is CASSPRGQSSYNSPLHF. CDR3 sequence (DNA): TGCGCCAGCAGCCCACGGGGACAGAGCTCCTATAATTCACCCCTCCACTTT.

The chain carries TRBV18 and TRBJ2-3; the D is unclear. CDR1 and CDR2 from the germline V gene are KGHSH and LQKENI. V lost 5 bases and J lost 3, with 6 bases in between. This CDR3 contains 12 residues. The CDR3 region is CASSARTDTQYF. The DNA of the CDR3 is TGTGCCAGCTCAGCGCGAACAGATACGCAGTATTTT.

The chain links TRBV18 to TRBJ2-7; TRBD1 matches 8 bases. CDR1 KGHSH and CDR2 LQKENI come from the germline V gene. The V segment lost 4 bases and the J segment 8 bases; nucleotides outside the gene matches: 16. The CDR3 runs to 16 residues. The CDR3 nucleotides read TGTGCCAGCTCACGCCCGGGACAGGTAGAGTTCCCCCAGCAGTACTTC. Its protein is CASSRPGQVEFPQQYF.

The chain couples TRBV3-1 (or the pseudogene TRBV3-2) to TRBJ2-7; D may be TRBD2 (7 bases). Germline lookup yields CDR1 LGHDT and CDR2 YNNKEL (reference sequence). The ends were cut back, 3 bases at V and 6 bases at J, with 18 bases in the middle. CDR3 length: 15 residues. CDR3 loop: CASSQRGGRLREQYF. The CDR3 DNA sequence: TGTGCCAGCAGCCAGAGGGGGGGCAGGCTCCGCGAGCAGTACTTC.

The chain links TRBV27 to TRBJ2-2, with 16 positions matching TRBD2. CDR1 is MNHEY, CDR2 SMNVEV, per germline (reference sequence). Trimming took 0 bases from V and 7 from J; bases not matched to a gene: 11. The CDR3 sequence is 20 residues long. The CDR3 DNA sequence: TGTGCCAGCAGTTTATCGGAACATCCGGGACTAGCGGGAGGGTACGGGGAGCTGTTTTTT. Its translation is CASSLSEHPGLAGGYGELFF.

The genes are TRBV3-1 (or the pseudogene TRBV3-2) and TRBJ2-1; D is unresolved. The V end was cut by 6 bases, the J end by 6 bases, with 9 bases between. The CDR3 spans 12 residues. Germline CDR1 LGHDT, CDR2 YNNKEL (reference sequence). The CDR3 is CASRLSFNEQFF. The CDR3 nucleotides are TGTGCCAGCAGGTTATCGTTCAATGAGCAGTTCTTC.

The chain recombines TRBV7-2 with TRBJ2-7, with TRBD1 matching over 11 bases. The junction had 9 bases not matched to a gene; V was cut back by 2 bases and J by 6 bases. The CDR3 consists of 16 residues. Per the germline V gene, CDR1 is SGHTA and CDR2 is FQGNSA. CDR3 sequence (DNA): TGTGCCAGCAGCTTAAGCGGACAGGGGGCTTTGGGCGAGCAGTACTTC. Translated: CASSLSGQGALGEQYF.

This clone was detected only once. Different DNA sequences within this sample yield the same CDR3. This sequence joins TRBV4-3 and TRBJ2-5; D may be TRBD1 (5 bases). The CDR3 contains 14 residues. CDR1 LGHNA and CDR2 YSLEER come from the germline V gene. V was clipped by 3 bases and J by 5 bases, with 13 bases between them. The CDR3 sequence is CASSHGQGGETQYF. For the CDR3, the DNA is TGCGCCAGCAGCCATGGCCAGGGTGGGGAGACCCAGTACTTC.

This chain connects TRBV25-1 to TRBJ1-4; D not resolved. Trimming took 5 bases from V and 6 from J, leaving 10 bases between them. This CDR3 is 13 amino acids long. Germline CDR1 is MGHDK and CDR2 is SYGVNS. CDR3 sequence reads: CASSMQAHEKLFF. The CDR3, as DNA: TGTGCCAGCAGTATGCAGGCCCATGAAAAACTGTTTTTT.

V and J are TRBV18 and TRBJ1-5; 7 positions agree with TRBD1. J lost 7 bases, V lost 4 bases, and 13 bases had no gene match. This CDR3 has 16 amino acids. Germline V CDR1 and CDR2: KGHSH, LQKENI. CDR3 in DNA: TGTGCCAGCTCACACAGAGACAGGGTGGAGGTACAGCCCCAGCATTTT. Protein: CASSHRDRVEVQPQHF.

The J gene is TRBJ2-1, the V gene TRBV3-1 (or the pseudogene TRBV3-2), with 9 bases identical to TRBD2. CDR1 is LGHDT and CDR2 is YNNKEL in the germline V gene (reference sequence). J gave up 4 bases and V 8 bases, and 12 bases lay outside the gene matches. This CDR3 is 16 amino acids long. CDR3 loop: CASSIFGLAPYNEQFF. The CDR3 nucleotides read TGTGCCAGCTCAATTTTCGGACTAGCGCCTTACAATGAGCAGTTCTTC.

In nucleotides, the CDR3 is TGTGCCAGCAGTCCCCAAGGGGGTCTCTTAATGAACACTGAAGCTTTCTTT. This sequence encodes CASSPQGGLLMNTEAFF. The gene calls are TRBV27 and TRBJ1-1; D perhaps matches TRBD1 (6 bases). This CDR3 is built from 17 residues. Per germline, CDR1 MNHEY and CDR2 SMNVEV (reference sequence). V lost 5 bases, J lost 0 bases, and 19 bases lay in between.

The chain recombines TRBV6-5 with TRBJ2-7; 7 bases line up with TRBD2. The length of the CDR3 is 15 residues. CDR1 is MNHEY and CDR2 is SVGAGI in the germline V gene. V was clipped by 0 bases and J by 2 bases; unmatched bases: 4. The CDR3 region is CASSYSTGGAYEQYF. In DNA, the CDR3 is TGTGCCAGCAGTTACTCAACGGGAGGCGCCTACGAGCAGTACTTC.

The chain couples TRBV5-6 to TRBJ1-4; D remains unclear. This CDR3 contains 15 residues. Per germline, CDR1 SGHDT and CDR2 YYEEEE. V gave up 4 bases and J gave up 2 bases, with 12 bases separating them. Here the CDR3 reads CASSNWGGTNEKLFF. The CDR3 DNA follows: TGTGCCAGCAGCAATTGGGGAGGGACTAATGAAAAACTGTTTTTT.

The J gene is TRBJ2-7, the V gene TRBV6-1; 7 bases align to TRBD2. The CDR3 consists of 14 residues. V gave up 0 bases and J gave up 7 bases; unmatched junction bases: 6. CDR1 and CDR2 from the germline V gene are MNHNS and SASEGT. Written as DNA, the CDR3 is TGTGCCAGCAGTGAAGCGGGAGGGCCCTGGGAGCAGTACTTC. This translates into CASSEAGGPWEQYF.

The chain carries TRBV5-5 and TRBJ1-1; no clear D. V lost 2 bases and J 2 bases, leaving 7 bases between the germline ends. The CDR3 length is 13 residues. Germline V gene data show CDR1 as SGHKS and CDR2 as YYEKEE (reference sequence). The CDR3 here is CASSFAENTEAFF. The CDR3 nucleotides are TGTGCCAGCAGCTTCGCGGAAAACACTGAAGCTTTCTTT. The whole variable domain, remainder taken from reference TRBV5-5 and TRBJ1-1, is DAGVTQSPTHLIKTRGQQVTLRCSPISGHKSVSWYQQVLGQGPQFIFQYYEKEERGRGNFPDRFSARQFPNYSSELNVNALLLGDSALYLCASSFAENTEAFFGQGTRLTVV.

This clone was observed a single time. V is TRBV6-5 and J is TRBJ2-7, with 15 bases fitting TRBD2. The germline CDR1 and CDR2 sequences are MNHEY and SVGAGI. Trimming cost V 0 bases and J 4 bases; bases outside gene matches: 1. This CDR3 contains 16 residues. CDR3 region: CASSYSGLAGGYEQYF. Here the CDR3 DNA reads TGTGCCAGCAGTTACTCGGGACTAGCGGGGGGTTACGAGCAGTACTTC.

This clone was observed a handful of times. This rearrangement joins TRBV30 to TRBJ2-1, with 8 bases lining up with TRBD2. Per the germline V gene, CDR1 is GTSNPN and CDR2 is SVGIG (reference sequence). The CDR3 length is 20 residues. After removal of 7 bases from V and 6 bases from J, the junction contained 29 bases not matched to a gene. Written as DNA, the CDR3 is TGTGCCTCCCCTCCGCCCGGGCTAGCGGGCGGAGATGGTCTGGGCAATGAGCAGTTCTTC. Protein product: CASPPPGLAGGDGLGNEQFF.

The rearrangement uses TRBV2 and TRBJ2-7; 12 positions agree with TRBD1. V trimming: 3 bases; J trimming: 4 bases; junction bases outside the gene matches: 4. This CDR3 comprises 15 residues. Germline CDR1 reads SNHLY; CDR2 reads FYNNEI. CDR3 protein: CASSDGTGGLYEQYF. DNA of the CDR3: TGTGCCAGCAGTGACGGGACAGGGGGCTTGTACGAGCAGTACTTC.

The J gene is TRBJ2-3, the V gene TRBV5-1; TRBD1 aligns across 7 bases. This CDR3 has 15 residues. Looked up from germline, CDR1 is SGHRS and CDR2 is YFSETQ. Unmatched junction bases numbered 5, after V lost 2 bases and J lost 2 bases. DNA for the CDR3: TGCGCCAGCAGCTTAGCAGGGGGACCCACAGATACGCAGTATTTT. Translation gives CASSLAGGPTDTQYF.